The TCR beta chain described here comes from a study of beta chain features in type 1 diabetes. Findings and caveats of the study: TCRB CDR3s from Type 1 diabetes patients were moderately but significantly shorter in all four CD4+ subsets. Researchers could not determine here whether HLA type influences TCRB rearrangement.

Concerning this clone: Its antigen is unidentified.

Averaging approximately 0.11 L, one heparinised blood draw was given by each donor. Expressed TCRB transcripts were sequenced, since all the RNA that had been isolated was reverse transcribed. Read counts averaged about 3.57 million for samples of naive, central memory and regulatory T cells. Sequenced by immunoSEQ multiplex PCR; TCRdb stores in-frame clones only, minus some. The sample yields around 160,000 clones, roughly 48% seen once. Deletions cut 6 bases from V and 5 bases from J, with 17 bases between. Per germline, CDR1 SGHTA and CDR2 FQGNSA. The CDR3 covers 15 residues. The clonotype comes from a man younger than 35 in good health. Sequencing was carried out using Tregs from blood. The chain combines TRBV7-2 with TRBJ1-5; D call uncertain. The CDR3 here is CASSRIPGRHQPQHF. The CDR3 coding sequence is TGTGCCAGCAGTCGAATTCCGGGAAGACATCAGCCCCAGCATTTT.